The clone carrying this TCR beta chain occurred once. The sample comes from a study of shared clonotypes between healthy human individuals. Naive CD8 populations comprised CD45RO-negative cells positively selected for CCR7, excluding terminally differentiated effector memory CD45RA+ cells. Recent acute infections and vaccinations were absent in the healthy HIV-negative adult donors. Deep level was the assay's run setting. On sorted subsets, replicate PCRs used 200 to 250 ng DNA, or tens of thousands of T cell genomes. The method was immunoSEQ multiplex PCR; TCRdb's version includes in-frame clones alone and lacks a portion of them. The table lists about 600,000 clones, roughly 98% of them singletons, with 0.3% in the top ten. The CDR3 totals 15 residues. Trimming stripped 5 bases from V and 0 bases from J, with 14 bases between. The germline V gene has CDR1 SEHNR and CDR2 FQNEAQ (reference sequence).

Sequences were obtained from naive CD8+ T cells sorted from blood. The sequence derives from a man aged 30 to 45 in good health. The chain is built from TRBV7-9 and TRBJ2-7; TRBD1 might be the D (5 bases). The CDR3 nucleotides read TGTGCCAGCAGCCCTCCAGGGTGGGGCTCCTACGAGCAGTACTTC. This sequence encodes CASSPPGWGSYEQYF.